This T cell receptor beta chain stems from a study of cytomegalovirus exposure and HLA in healthy donors. General study results and limits: As a later analysis revealed, most CMV-associated TCR beta chains appeared HLA-restricted. TCR beta V- and J-gene trimming, according to a later analysis, was linked to a missense DCLRE1C variant. Among the CMV-associated chains, a few were confirmed in vitro as specific for CMV antigens. A previous analysis found most TCR beta V segments productive roughly 90% or roughly 30% of the time.

This clone has more than one count but fewer than ten. Its antigen is still unknown. This specimen includes other DNA sequences encoding the same CDR3. The germline gives CDR1 ENHRY, CDR2 SYGVKD. The CDR3 totals 14 residues. Trimming stripped 8 bases from V and 4 bases from J, with 14 bases between. 13 Jbeta primers and 60 Vbeta primers were used for the PCR. TCRdb keeps only in-frame clones here, not all; method: immunoSEQ multiplex PCR. The sample holds 95,000 to 150,000 clones, approximately 72% seen once. This chain links TRBV10-3 with TRBJ2-2; D is unclear. The origin of this receptor is a man between 18 and 35 years old in good health and CMV-seronegative. The specimen was PBMCs. The CDR3 coding sequence is TGTGCCATCGACGACCCTCGAGGCACCGGGGAGCTGTTTTTT. Translated, it gives CAIDDPRGTGELFF.